This paragraph covers one T cell receptor beta chain sequence. This CDR3 spans 15 amino acids. V was clipped by 5 bases and J by 1 base; unmatched bases: 6. Germline V gene lookup returns CDR1 SGHTA and CDR2 FQGNSA. This specimen comes from a study of identical twins. TCRdb ran MiXCR on the 5' RACE reads and lists one entry per CDR3 protein. The table includes 510,000 or so distinct CDR3 sequences, around 15% detected once. These same records also appear under a second study, on yellow fever vaccine responses in identical twins.

V gene TRBV7-2 combines with J gene TRBJ2-7; 9 bases map to TRBD1. The source of this sequence is a woman aged 18-29 years in good health. The sample comprised CD4+ T cells sorted from blood. The DNA of the CDR3 is TGTGCCAGCAGCCTCCGGGACAGGGCTTCCTACGAGCAGTACTTC. Amino acids: CASSLRDRASYEQYF.